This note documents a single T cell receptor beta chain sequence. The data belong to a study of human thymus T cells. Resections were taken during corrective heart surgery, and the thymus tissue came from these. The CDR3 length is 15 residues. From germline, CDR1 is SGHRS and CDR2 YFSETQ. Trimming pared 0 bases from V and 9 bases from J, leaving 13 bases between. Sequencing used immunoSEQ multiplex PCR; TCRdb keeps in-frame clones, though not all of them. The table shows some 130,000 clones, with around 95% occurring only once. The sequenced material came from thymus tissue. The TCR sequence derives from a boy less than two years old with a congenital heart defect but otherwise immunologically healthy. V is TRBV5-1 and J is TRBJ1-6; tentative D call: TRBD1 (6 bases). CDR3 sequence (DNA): TGCGCCAGCAGCTTGGACGCGGGGGGGCCTTCACCCCTCCACTTT. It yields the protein CASSLDAGGPSPLHF.